Listed here are 32 T cell receptor beta chains from one sample, sequenced in a study of T cell responses to AZD1222 COVID-19 vaccine. Repertoires were generated with immunoSEQ multiplex PCR, while TCRdb's copy carries only in-frame clones and drops some. The sample has roughly 150,000 clones, around 92% seen once. Material: peripheral blood, obtained on day 0 of AZD1222 vaccination. These TCRs come from an adult in good health.

The chain couples TRBV5-1 to TRBJ1-6; D gene uncertain. Germline V CDR1 and CDR2: SGHRS, YFSETQ. This CDR3 comprises 14 residues. Trimming shortened V by 0 bases and J by 8 bases, and 9 bases separated the two germline ends. The CDR3 DNA sequence: TGCGCCAGCAGCTTGGGTAGGACCGATTCACCCCTCCACTTT. Translation: CASSLGRTDSPLHF.

The V call is TRBV7-9, the J call TRBJ1-1; D not certain. V lost 3 bases and J lost 2, with 16 bases in between. The CDR3 loop spans 16 amino acids. CDR1 SEHNR and CDR2 FQNEAQ come from the germline V gene (reference sequence). CDR3 sequence (DNA): TGTGCCAGCAGCTTGTTGGGGAGTTCGGTAAACACTGAAGCTTTCTTT. This gives the protein CASSLLGSSVNTEAFF.

The CDR3 coding sequence is TGCGCCAGCAGAGACAGGGATGGGGAGACCCAGTACTTC. Translating it yields CASRDRDGETQYF. This chain uses TRBV5-1 with TRBJ2-5, with TRBD1 identical over 7 bases. CDR1 SGHRS and CDR2 YFSETQ come from the germline V gene. This CDR3 region has 13 residues. After removal of 5 bases from V and 5 bases from J, the junction contained 6 bases not matched to a gene.

The chain is built from TRBV10-3 and TRBJ2-3; maybe TRBD2 (6 bases). The germline V gene encodes CDR1 ENHRY and CDR2 SYGVKD. The CDR3 spans 14 residues. Trimming removed 6 bases from V and 6 bases from J, with 16 bases in between. For the CDR3, the DNA is TGTGCCATCAGCCGCGACGGGAGTTCGGATACGCAGTATTTT. Its translation: CAISRDGSSDTQYF.

J is TRBJ2-6 and V is TRBV7-3; weak D call: TRBD2 (6 bases). Germline loops: CDR1 SGHTA, CDR2 FQGTGA. V was shortened by 5 bases and J by 2 bases, with 13 bases between the two germline ends. There are 16 residues in the CDR3. The DNA of the CDR3 is TGTGCCAGCAGCCCCCCTGGCGGGGCTGGGGCCAACGTCCTGACTTTC. The encoded protein is CASSPPGGAGANVLTF.

The rearrangement links TRBV29-1 to TRBJ2-3; 12 bases line up with TRBD1. Germline assignment: CDR1 SQVTM and CDR2 ANQGSEA. With 4 bases clipped from V and 3 bases from J, the junction kept 8 bases outside the gene matches. CDR3 size: 16 residues. The CDR3 sequence: CSVGGVGQGATDTQYF. The CDR3 coding sequence is TGCAGCGTTGGCGGAGTGGGACAGGGGGCAACAGATACGCAGTATTTT.

The chain carries TRBV7-9 and TRBJ1-1, with D unclear. Germline values: CDR1 SEHNR, CDR2 FQNEAQ (reference sequence). The CDR3 sequence is 12 residues long. The ends were cut back, 6 bases at V and 5 bases at J, with 10 bases in the middle. In nucleotides, the CDR3 is TGTGCCAGCAGAATTGGGGAGACTGAAGCTTTCTTT. It translates to CASRIGETEAFF. Combining the CDR3 with reference TRBV7-9 and TRBJ1-1 gives the whole variable domain DTGVSQNPRHKITKRGQNVTFRCDPISEHNRLYWYRQTLGQGPEFLTYFQNEAQLEKSRLLSDRFSAERPKGSFSTLEIQRTEQGDSAMYLCASRIGETEAFFGQGTRLTVV.

A single count supports this clone. The rearrangement links TRBV28 to TRBJ1-2; weak D call: TRBD1 (6 bases). Germline V gene sequence: CDR1 MDHEN, CDR2 SYDVKM. The V gene lost 2 bases and the J gene lost 4 bases, with 20 bases spanning the gap. The length of the CDR3 is 17 residues. CDR3 DNA sequence: TGTGCCAGCAGTTTACCCTCGGCTATAGGAGGGGGCTATGGCTACACCTTC. Amino acid sequence: CASSLPSAIGGGYGYTF.

This chain uses TRBV14 with TRBJ2-4; D assignment may be TRBD1 or TRBD2 (6 bases each). In germline, CDR1 is SGHDN, CDR2 FVKESK. This CDR3 is built from 15 residues. V was cut by 1 base and J by 8 bases, with 15 bases left in between. This CDR3 is CASSQVGARGDIQYF. The CDR3 region has the DNA TGTGCCAGCAGCCAAGTGGGGGCGCGGGGCGACATTCAGTACTTC.

The table lists this clone with a count of one. The chain employs TRBV9 and TRBJ2-1; no clear D gene. The length of the CDR3 is 12 residues. Germline values: CDR1 SGDLS, CDR2 YYNGEE. The germline V and J ends were trimmed by 2 bases and 0 bases, with 0 bases remaining between them. CDR3 DNA sequence: TGTGCCAGCAGCGTCTCCTACAATGAGCAGTTCTTC. Its translation is CASSVSYNEQFF.

V and J are TRBV6-5 and TRBJ2-7; D perhaps matches TRBD1 (5 bases). This CDR3 contains 15 residues. The V end lost 6 bases, the J end lost 4 bases, and 19 bases lay between the germline ends. Germline V gene data show CDR1 as MNHEY and CDR2 as SVGAGI. The CDR3, as DNA: TGTGCCAGCAGCGGATCGGCAGGGAAGACGTACGAGCAGTACTTC. It yields the protein CASSGSAGKTYEQYF.

This chain joins TRBV30 and TRBJ2-5; D is perhaps TRBD1 (6 bases). Germline CDR1 GTSNPN, CDR2 SVGIG (reference sequence). The V gene lost 4 bases and the J gene lost 1 base, with 13 bases spanning the gap. There are 14 residues in the CDR3. CDR3 coding DNA: TGTGCCTGGACTACCGGACAGCTCCAAGAGACCCAGTACTTC. Its translation is CAWTTGQLQETQYF.

The chain combines TRBV5-1 with TRBJ2-7; TRBD2 agrees at 8 bases. J lost 3 bases, V lost 4 bases, and 9 bases had no gene match. The CDR3 consists of 15 residues. Germline V gives CDR1 SGHRS, CDR2 YFSETQ. For the CDR3, the DNA is TGCGCCAGCAGCGGAACTAGCGGAGGGTTCTACGAGCAGTACTTC. Its protein product is CASSGTSGGFYEQYF.

The V call is TRBV30, the J call TRBJ2-5; TRBD2 is a possible D gene (6 bases). The CDR3 totals 13 residues. Germline V gives CDR1 GTSNPN, CDR2 SVGIG (reference sequence). V shed 3 bases and J shed 4 bases, with 12 bases lying between them. CDR3 sequence reads: CAWRRGVRETQYF. For the CDR3, the DNA is TGTGCCTGGAGGCGCGGGGTTCGAGAGACCCAGTACTTC.

In its sample, this clone was seen a few times. The chain combines TRBV10-1 with TRBJ1-1; tentative D call: TRBD1 (6 bases). Germline CDR1 is WNHNN and CDR2 is SYGVQD (reference sequence). V was shortened by 6 bases and J by 4 bases, with 12 bases between the two germline ends. This CDR3 has 13 amino acids. This CDR3 reads CASSRRGGTEAFF. The CDR3 DNA reads as TGCGCCAGCAGCAGAAGGGGGGGCACTGAAGCTTTCTTT.

The chain employs TRBV20-1 and TRBJ1-2, with no clear D. The germline V and J ends were trimmed by 7 bases and 4 bases, with 10 bases remaining between them. The CDR3 has 11 residues. Looked up from germline, CDR1 is DFQATT and CDR2 is SNEGSKA (reference sequence). The CDR3 nucleotides read TGCAGTGTCCGGGCCCCCTATGGCTACACCTTC. The encoded protein is CSVRAPYGYTF.

Notes on this clone: Other DNA sequences within the sample encode an identical CDR3. The chain couples TRBV2 to TRBJ1-1; unclear D gene. The V end lost 4 bases, the J end lost 0 bases, and 12 bases lay between the germline ends. CDR3 length equals 15 residues. CDR1 is SNHLY and CDR2 is FYNNEI in the germline V gene. Here the CDR3 DNA reads TGTGCCAGCAGTGGGTTCACCACCTTGAACACTGAAGCTTTCTTT. Its translation is CASSGFTTLNTEAFF.

The chain couples TRBV30 to TRBJ1-1, with a weak D call TRBD1 (5 bases). The CDR3 totals 10 residues. From germline, CDR1 is GTSNPN and CDR2 SVGIG (reference sequence). The ends were cut back, 5 bases at V and 7 bases at J, with 8 bases in the middle. The CDR3 coding sequence is TGTGCCTGGGGGACGGGTGAAGCTTTCTTT. This encodes CAWGTGEAFF.

This sequence joins TRBV28 and TRBJ1-4; D unclear. Looked up from germline, CDR1 is MDHEN and CDR2 is SYDVKM. The CDR3 is made up of 15 amino acids. V was pared by 5 bases and J by 4 bases, with 14 bases between. The CDR3 is CASSKRADFNEKLFF. In DNA, the CDR3 is TGTGCCAGCAGTAAAAGGGCTGACTTTAATGAAAAACTGTTTTTT.

The J gene is TRBJ2-2, the V gene TRBV28; possibly TRBD1 for D (7 bases). V was clipped by 2 bases and J by 4 bases, with 20 bases between them. CDR3 length: 18 amino acids. The germline gives CDR1 MDHEN, CDR2 SYDVKM. The CDR3 DNA reads as TGTGCCAGCAGTTTAACCCTCTGGAGGGGGCATGGCACCGGGGAGCTGTTTTTT. Protein product: CASSLTLWRGHGTGELFF.

V is TRBV19 and J is TRBJ2-1; D remains ambiguous. The germline CDR1 and CDR2 sequences are LNHDA and SQIVND (reference sequence). The CDR3 runs 14 residues. Trimming took 6 bases from V and 1 from J, leaving 10 bases between them. CDR3 residues: CASRLGLSYNEQFF. The CDR3 nucleotides are TGTGCCAGTAGGCTTGGGTTATCCTACAATGAGCAGTTCTTC.

V usage is TRBV2 and J usage is TRBJ2-3; 8 nucleotides agree with TRBD2. V shed 2 bases, J shed 0 bases, and the junction held 4 bases outside the gene matches. CDR1 SNHLY and CDR2 FYNNEI come from the germline V gene. This CDR3 has 16 amino acids. The DNA for the CDR3 is TGTGCCAGCAGTGAATACCAGCGGGGGAGCACAGATACGCAGTATTTT. Encoded protein: CASSEYQRGSTDTQYF.

The rearrangement links TRBV28 to TRBJ2-5; 8 positions agree with TRBD2. The CDR3 loop spans 15 amino acids. The ends lost 6 bases at V and 4 bases at J; junction bases unmatched: 10. Germline V lookup: CDR1 MDHEN, CDR2 SYDVKM. The CDR3 sequence is CASSSPGGRIETQYF. CDR3 nucleotide sequence: TGTGCCAGCAGCTCTCCGGGGGGGAGAATAGAGACCCAGTACTTC.

The rearrangement links TRBV4-1 to TRBJ1-6; D uncertain. In germline, CDR1 is MGHRA, CDR2 YSYEKL. V was clipped by 1 base and J by 4 bases, with 11 bases between them. The CDR3 length is 16 residues. CDR3 loop: CASSQAGGGYNSPLHF. In DNA, the CDR3 is TGCGCCAGCAGCCAAGCAGGAGGAGGGTATAATTCACCCCTCCACTTT.

CDR3 sequence: CASSQSVDSPNYGYTF. Written as DNA, the CDR3 is TGTGCCAGCAGCCAGTCGGTGGACAGTCCTAACTATGGCTACACCTTC. The chain links TRBV7-8 to TRBJ1-2, with D possibly being TRBD1 (6 bases). Germline V gene sequence: CDR1 SGHVS, CDR2 FQNEAQ. With 5 bases removed from V and 0 bases from J, the gap between germline ends came to 16 bases. This CDR3 contains 16 residues.

This chain connects TRBV28 to TRBJ2-3; 13 bases align to TRBD2. Germline assignment: CDR1 MDHEN and CDR2 SYDVKM. The CDR3 has 16 residues. V gave up 4 bases and J gave up 8 bases; unmatched junction bases: 9. The chain's CDR3 is CASSSPGTSGDPTQYF. The CDR3, as DNA: TGTGCCAGCAGTTCCCCCGGGACTAGCGGGGACCCTACGCAGTATTTT.

The rearrangement joins TRBV6-5 to TRBJ1-4, with 9 bases fitting TRBD1. CDR1 is MNHEY and CDR2 is SVGAGI in the germline V gene. Trimming at V came to 6 bases and at J to 8 bases, leaving 7 bases not matched to a gene. CDR3 length equals 14 residues. The CDR3 is CASRQGAIDEKLFF. In nucleotides, the CDR3 is TGTGCCAGCAGACAGGGGGCAATCGACGAAAAACTGTTTTTT.

The genes are TRBV16 and TRBJ2-7, with 10 bases fitting TRBD1. V gave up 3 bases and J gave up 3 bases; unmatched junction bases: 11. This CDR3 is built from 17 residues. Germline V gene data show CDR1 as KGHSY and CDR2 as FQNENV. DNA for the CDR3: TGTGCCAGCAGCCAGGCAAGCGGACAGGGGGGTTTCTACGAGCAGTACTTC. Residues: CASSQASGQGGFYEQYF.

The rearrangement uses TRBV3-1 (or the pseudogene TRBV3-2) and TRBJ2-6; D call uncertain. The length of the CDR3 is 15 residues. Per germline, CDR1 LGHDT and CDR2 YNNKEL (reference sequence). V shed 0 bases and J shed 2 bases, with 5 bases lying between them. In DNA form, the CDR3 reads TGTGCCAGCAGCCAAGAAAGAGCTGGGGCCAACGTCCTGACTTTC. Its protein product is CASSQERAGANVLTF.

V and J are TRBV7-9 and TRBJ2-2; possible D gene TRBD1, 6 bases. The germline V and J ends were trimmed by 5 bases and 4 bases, with 8 bases remaining between them. The germline gives CDR1 SEHNR, CDR2 FQNEAQ (reference sequence). The CDR3 covers 13 residues. CDR3 DNA: TGTGCCAGCAGCACAGGGACCACCGGGGAGCTGTTTTTT. Translated, it gives CASSTGTTGELFF.

CDR3 DNA: TGTGCCAGCAGTCCCGGACTAGCCCGGACCCAGTACTTC. It specifies CASSPGLARTQYF. The chain employs TRBV6-6 and TRBJ2-5; 8 bases map to TRBD2. This CDR3 spans 13 amino acids. Germline V gene data show CDR1 as MNHNY and CDR2 as SVGAGI (reference sequence). V lost 5 bases to trimming and J lost 7 bases; unmatched junction nucleotides: 6.

The chain uses TRBV19 and TRBJ1-5; 8 bases fit TRBD1. The CDR3 consists of 15 residues. Looked up from germline, CDR1 is LNHDA and CDR2 is SQIVND (reference sequence). The J segment lost 4 bases and the V segment lost 1 base, leaving 3 bases of the junction unmatched. CDR3 residues: CASSIGTGYNQPQHF. CDR3 in DNA: TGTGCCAGTAGTATAGGGACAGGGTATAATCAGCCCCAGCATTTT.